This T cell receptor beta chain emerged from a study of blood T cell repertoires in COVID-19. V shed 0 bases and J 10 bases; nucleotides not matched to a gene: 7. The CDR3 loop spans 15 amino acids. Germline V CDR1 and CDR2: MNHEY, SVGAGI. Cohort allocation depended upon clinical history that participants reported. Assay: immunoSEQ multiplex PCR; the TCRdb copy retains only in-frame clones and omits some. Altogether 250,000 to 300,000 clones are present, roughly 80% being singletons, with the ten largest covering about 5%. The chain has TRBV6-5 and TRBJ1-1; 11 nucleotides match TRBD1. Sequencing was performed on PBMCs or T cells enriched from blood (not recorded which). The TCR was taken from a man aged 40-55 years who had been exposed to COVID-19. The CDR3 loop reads CASSYSTTGTGGAFF. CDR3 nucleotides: TGTGCCAGCAGTTACTCGACCACCGGGACAGGGGGAGCTTTCTTT.